This T cell receptor beta chain was identified in a study of OX40 agonist ivuxolimab in advanced cancers. Study overall: The study reported partial responses in three patients: one hepatocellular carcinoma, two cutaneous melanoma.

The data were produced by immunoSEQ multiplex PCR, yet TCRdb's version contains in-frame clones alone and is incomplete. In the table there are 90,000 or so clones, around 90% of which are singletons. V shed 2 bases and J shed 5 bases, with 12 bases lying between them. The length of the CDR3 is 14 residues. The germline V gene encodes CDR1 MNHEY and CDR2 SVGAGI. This clonotype was obtained from an adult with an advanced solid tumor such as melanoma, head and neck, liver or kidney cancer. The rearrangement uses TRBV6-5 and TRBJ1-2, with D perhaps TRBD1 (5 bases). The sample consisted of CD4+ or CD8+ T cells sorted from blood, taken in a trial of the OX40 agonist ivuxolimab. The DNA of the CDR3 is TGTGCCAGCAGTTACCCACAGGACACTTATGGCTACACCTTC. This gives the protein CASSYPQDTYGYTF.